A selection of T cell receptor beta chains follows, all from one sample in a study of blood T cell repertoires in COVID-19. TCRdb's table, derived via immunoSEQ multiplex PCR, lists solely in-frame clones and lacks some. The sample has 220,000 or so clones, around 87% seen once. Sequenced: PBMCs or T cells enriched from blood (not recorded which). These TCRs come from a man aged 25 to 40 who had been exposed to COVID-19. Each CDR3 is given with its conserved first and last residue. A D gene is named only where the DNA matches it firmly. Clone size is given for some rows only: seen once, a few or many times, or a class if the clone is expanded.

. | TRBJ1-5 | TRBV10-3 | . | TGTGCCATCAGTGGCGGGAATCAGCCCCAGCATTTT | CAISGGNQPQHF
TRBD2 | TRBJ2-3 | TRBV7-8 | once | TGTGCCAGCAGGCCCCGCGTGTGGCGGGGGGCAACAGATACGCAGTATTTT | CASRPRVWRGATDTQYF
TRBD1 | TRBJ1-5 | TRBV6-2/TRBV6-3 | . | TGTGCCAGCAGTACGTTACGTCGGACAGGGGGCATGAGCAATCAGCCCCAGCATTTT | CASSTLRRTGGMSNQPQHF
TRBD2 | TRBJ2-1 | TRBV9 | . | TGTGCCAGCAGCGTAGCTAGCGGGGGGGCAGATGAGCAGTTCTTC | CASSVASGGADEQFF
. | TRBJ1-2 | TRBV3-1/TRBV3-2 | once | TGTGCCAGCAGCCAAGAATTGGTCAGCTATGGCTACACCTTC | CASSQELVSYGYTF
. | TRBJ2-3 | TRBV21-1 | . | TGTGCCAGCAGCCTCCGAACAGAGAACGGAACAGATACGCAGTATTTT | CASSLRTENGTDTQYF
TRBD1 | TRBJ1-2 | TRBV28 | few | TGTGCCAGCACGGGACAGGGGTTTGATAGCTACACCTTC | CASTGQGFDSYTF
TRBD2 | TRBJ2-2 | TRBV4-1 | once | TGCGCCAGCAGCCAAGTCTTCGCGGGGGGGCCCACCGGGGAGCTGTTTTTT | CASSQVFAGGPTGELFF
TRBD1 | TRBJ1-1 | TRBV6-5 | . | TGTGCCAGCAGTCACAGGGGGTCTGAAGCTTTCTTT | CASSHRGSEAFF
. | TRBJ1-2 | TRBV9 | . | TGTGCCAGCACATCGTCGGGGTTGGAGGGCTACACCTTC | CASTSSGLEGYTF
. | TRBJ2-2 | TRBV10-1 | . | TGCGCCAGCAGGCCCGGTCGTGTCACCGGGGAGCTGTTTTTT | CASRPGRVTGELFF
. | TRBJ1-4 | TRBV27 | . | TGTGCCAGCAGTTTATCGGACAGAGGTTTTAATGAAAAACTGTTTTTT | CASSLSDRGFNEKLFF
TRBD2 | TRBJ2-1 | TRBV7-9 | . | TGTGCCAGCAGCTTCGGGCGGGGGGTCTACAATGAGCAGTTCTTC | CASSFGRGVYNEQFF
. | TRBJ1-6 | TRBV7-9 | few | TGTGCCAGCAGCGGGGACTTCAATTCACCCCTCCACTTT | CASSGDFNSPLHF
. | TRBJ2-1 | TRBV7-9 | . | TGTGCCAGCAGCTTAGGGCCCGGAGAGAGTAATGAGCAGTTCTTC | CASSLGPGESNEQFF
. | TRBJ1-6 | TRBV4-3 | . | TGCGCCAGCAGCCGAACAGAAAATAATTCACCCCTCCACTTT | CASSRTENNSPLHF
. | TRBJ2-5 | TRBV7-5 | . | TGTGTCAGAAGCTTAGAGTTCCTGCTAGCGGAGGAAGAGACCCAGTACTTC | CVRSLEFLLAEEETQYF
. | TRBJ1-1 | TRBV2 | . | TGTGCCAGCAGTGAACGTGGCAGGGTGTGGGAAGCTTTCTTT | CASSERGRVWEAFF
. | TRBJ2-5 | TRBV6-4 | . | TGTGCCAGCCCGGACCGGAGGGGGGACAGAACTCAAGAGACCCAGTACTTC | CASPDRRGDRTQETQYF